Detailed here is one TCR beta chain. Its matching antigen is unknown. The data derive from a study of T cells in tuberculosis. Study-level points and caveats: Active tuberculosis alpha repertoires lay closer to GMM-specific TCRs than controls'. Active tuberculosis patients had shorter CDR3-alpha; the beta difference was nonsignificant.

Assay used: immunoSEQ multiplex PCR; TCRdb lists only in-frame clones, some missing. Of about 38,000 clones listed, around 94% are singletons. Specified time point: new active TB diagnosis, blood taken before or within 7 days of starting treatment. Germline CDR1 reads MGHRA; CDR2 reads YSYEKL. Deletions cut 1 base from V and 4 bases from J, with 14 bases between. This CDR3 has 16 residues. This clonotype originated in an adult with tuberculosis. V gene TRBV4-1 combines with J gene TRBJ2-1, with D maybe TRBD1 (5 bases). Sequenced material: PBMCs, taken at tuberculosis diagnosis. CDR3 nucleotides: TGCGCCAGCAGCCAAGCTTCCCAGGGCCTATACAATGAGCAGTTCTTC. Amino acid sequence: CASSQASQGLYNEQFF.